Reported below is one TCR beta chain. What antigen it recognizes has not been identified. Qualities for individual bases were not recorded, and no much larger clone is one base off. This sample is part of a study of cytomegalovirus exposure and HLA in healthy donors (TCRdb year 2017). Study-level background: According to an earlier analysis of 587 of the donors, roughly 180 million T cells yielded over 100 million unique TCR beta sequences and about 300 Gb of sequence data. About 330 gigabases of sequencing data and around 80 million unique TCR sequences made up an early release that covered approximately 700 HLA-typed donors. The genetic ancestry cluster associated with self-reported Caucasian donors included 80% to 90% of the approximately 410 genotyped donors. The study was designed to test whether signatures of past pathogen exposure could be identified by cataloging public T cell receptors. The study used immunosequencing to profile the T cell repertoires of about 670 subjects and linked those repertoires to cytomegalovirus serostatus. Along with the roughly 670-subject first cohort, a separate validation cohort of over a hundred different subjects was used. To predict cytomegalovirus infection status, the study combined high-throughput TCR immunosequencing, statistical association of individual TCRs with disease status, and machine learning. To study patterns of TCR occurrence, a later analysis re-analyzed previously published TCR beta repertoires from around 670 donors and added high-resolution HLA genotyping. Rather than drawing on any new phenotypic data, the later analysis identified candidate immune exposures from TCR beta sequences and the way those sequences occurred across donors. In an earlier analysis of 587 of the donors, high-throughput TCR beta sequencing was used to judge whether each TCR beta V gene segment behaved as functional or pseudogenic. Alongside the repertoire data, information on donor age, sex, ethnicity and CMV serostatus was compiled. In a later genetic analysis, genome-wide SNP genotypes for about 65% of the roughly 700 donors were used, and that subset was treated as a discovery cohort. All discovery cohort repertoires had been generated on a single sequencing platform. HLA typing included class I and class II loci at four-digit resolution. The number of donors typed differed by locus, with about 629-630 for A, B, C, DRB1 and DQB1, roughly 520 for DQA1, under 610 for DPA1, and 450 to 480 for DPB1. Because of strong linkage in the cohort, roughly five DR-DQ haplotypes were treated as single units for association and clustering. On average, 235,054 unique TCR beta nucleotide sequences were sequenced per donor among 398 genotyped donors of the cohort, with roughly 18% of those sequences being non-productive.

The cohort was made up of approximately 670 healthy bone marrow donors. All cohort members were sampled while nominally healthy, although unrecorded immune exposures were likely present. The donor was CMV seronegative and belonged to the group of 352 seronegative cohort members. A peripheral blood sample was collected from each donor, and TCR beta sequencing was performed on peripheral blood mononuclear cells. Genomic DNA extraction from the blood cell samples was performed with the Qiagen DNeasy Blood Extraction Kit. Library prep was done by the immunoSEQ multiplex PCR assay. For the multiplex PCR, a mixture combining 60 forward primers for TCR Vbeta segments and 13 reverse primers for TCR Jbeta segments was used. A multiplex PCR assay on genomic DNA amplified the CDR3 region of rearranged TCR beta genes. Amplified TCR beta libraries were sequenced as 87-base-pair reads on the Illumina HiSeq System. As for the original processing: Across the roughly 670 repertoires, a later analysis counted some 81 million unique TCR beta chains, 9 million to 14 million of which were shared by at least two donors. A nearest-neighbor algorithm error-corrected the raw reads and collapsed the reads into unique sequences, merging closely related sequences to remove PCR and sequencing errors. CDR3 sequences were aligned to IMGT reference sequences to assign V, D and J gene segments. For a sequence to be retained, a match of at least six nucleotides was required to both a V gene segment and a J gene segment. Rearrangements were called productive when the CDR3 lacked stop codons and stayed in frame with V and J; all others were non-productive. Following IMGT convention, CDR3 was defined as the stretch from the second conserved V-encoded cysteine up to the conserved J-encoded phenylalanine. The earlier analysis of a few hundred of the donors excluded any sequence lacking an unambiguous match to a single V gene segment. In an earlier analysis of approximately 610 of the donors, V segments were called functional above 56.7% productive rearrangements and were called segregating when the between-donor standard deviation exceeded 5%. To diagnose cytomegalovirus status from the catalog of TCR beta chain sequences, a statistical classification framework was built. In a later analysis, TCR nucleotide sequences were compared against IMGT/GENE-DB human TR gene sequences so that V and J genes could be assigned. The TCRdist pipeline was used in a later analysis to assign CDR3 sequences and most-parsimonious VDJ recombination scenarios. In a later analysis, each TCR beta chain was defined by its CDR3 amino acid sequence together with its V-gene family, and reads lacking a unique V-gene family were excluded. To address suspected cross-contamination and a sequencing artifact, a later analysis removed roughly 640 highly shared, low-generation-probability nucleotide sequences. In a later analysis, a clonal expansion index was calculated for each public chain from normalized within-repertoire ranks of inferred template counts. In a later analysis, generation probabilities were computed with a VDJ recombination model fitted to out-of-frame rearrangements, and the resulting probabilities were checked against IGoR. In a later analysis, TCR-TCR, TCR-HLA and TCR-CMV co-occurrence was scored with hypergeometric tests, and a repertoire-size bias correction was applied to TCR pairs. False discovery rates were estimated in a later analysis by permuting HLA or CMV assignments 20 times. A later analysis grouped co-occurring TCRs with DBSCAN, adding TCRdist sequence similarity when clustering within HLA-allele-positive subsets. For co-occurrence clustering, repertoires with fewer than 30,000 or more than 120,000 public chains were excluded, along with roughly 5 repertoires with anomalous nucleotide sharing. The immuneACCESS repertoire file appears here via TCRdb, limited to in-frame rearrangements. These files lack a portion of the clones; in checked studies, under half of the deficit traces to unresolved V genes, and the cause of the others is not known. V, J and clone size were drawn from that table, and D and trimming were deduced from the DNA. A total of 150,000 to 200,000 clones appear in this sample, 80% of them only once. The ten top clones hold around 5.7% of the sample.

General findings and caveats noted by the study authors: A group of highly shared sequence variants was considered likely to be a technical artifact of the sequencing pipeline. Because HLA typing was missing for some donors at each locus, association tests included only the typed subset. In an earlier analysis of about 540 of the donors, most TCR beta V segments were observed in productive rearrangements about 90% or about 30% of the time, broadly matching IMGT annotations. In the study, approximately 160 TCR beta chains were listed as associated with cytomegalovirus. When HLA alleles, especially DR and DQ, strongly co-occurred, TCR associations were difficult to assign to individual alleles. A later analysis associated roughly 17,000 TCR beta sequences with specific HLA alleles at a false discovery rate of 0.05. According to a later analysis, TCR association rates differed among HLA loci, with DRB1 alleles showing the most associated TCRs and HLA-C alleles showing the fewest. According to a later analysis, parvovirus B19, influenza, CMV and Epstein-Barr virus appeared linked to several top co-occurrence clusters. According to the authors, the approach could potentially be generalized to other disease states and immunological phenotypes. V-gene and J-gene trimming of TCR beta chains was associated with a missense DCLRE1C variant in a later genetic analysis, and the association was replicated in an independent cohort. Sequencing depth was assumed to be roughly uniform across donors in the presence/absence analyses, though that assumption may not hold. According to a later analysis, most CMV-associated TCR beta chains appeared to be HLA-restricted, and the HLA associations seemed to be driven largely by CMV exposure. Linkage disequilibrium might explain the correlated functional status among segregating V segments, but an unknown experimental factor could not be ruled out. Immune exposure information for the cohort was limited to CMV serostatus. According to a later genetic analysis, donors in an Asian-associated ancestry cluster had fewer N-insertions in productive TCRs than the approximately 630-donor mean. Across donors, most TCR sequences were observed very rarely, whereas some public TCRs were present in many individuals. The classifier was reported to diagnose cytomegalovirus status with high specificity and sensitivity in both the original and validation cohorts. Some IMGT-functional V segments, including TRBV6-2 and TRBV6-3, could not be distinguished by the 87-base-pair reads and were therefore excluded. A further reported finding was that TCR beta sequences accurately predicted the HLA-A and HLA-B alleles for most subjects in the first cohort. In vitro tests confirmed that a few of the cytomegalovirus-associated TCR beta chains recognize cytomegalovirus antigens. A later analysis found that HLA-associated TCR beta chains were more clonally expanded and had lower generation probabilities than equally common non-associated chains. The earlier analysis of approximately 540 of the donors excluded 15 to 20 rarely observed V segments, including chromosome 9 orphons, because counts were too low. Only TCR beta chains were sequenced in this cohort, and the absence of alpha or paired-chain data limited detectable features.

V loses 1 base of germline sequence and J loses 5 bases, and the interval between the two ends is 14 bases. The germline V gene provides CDR1 LGHNA and CDR2 YSLEER. The CDR3 measures 15 amino acids from cysteine to phenylalanine. Only CDR3 DNA is held: 45 bases, read in frame from base 1. The sequenced material came from PBMCs. The sequence was obtained from a man in his forties in good health and CMV-seronegative. Here the chain combines TRBV4-3 and TRBJ1-1; possibly the D gene is TRBD1, per 6 matching bases. The bases are TGCGCCAGCAGCCAAGGGACAGCGTCGAAGACTGAAGCTTTCTTT. It translates as CASSQGTASKTEAFF.